Detailed here is one T cell receptor beta chain. The PCR used 60 V beta and 13 J beta primers. Here immunoSEQ multiplex PCR was the method, and the copy in TCRdb shows in-frame clones only, minus some. The sample yields about 92,000 clones, 65% to 90% seen once. The data were obtained in a study of glioma-infiltrating T cells after dendritic cell vaccination. Study details: Samples are from glioblastoma patients in Phase I and II dendritic cell vaccine trials. Patients received autologous tumor lysate-pulsed dendritic cell vaccination between about 2003 and 2013.

This TCR derives from a human donor with glioblastoma. This specimen consisted of blood, obtained before dendritic cell vaccination.

The CDR3 DNA reads TGTGCCAGCAGCGTAGGGCAGGGGGTCGTGAGTGAAAAACTGTTTTTT. It is translated as CASSVGQGVVSEKLFF. The J gene is TRBJ1-4, the V gene TRBV9; 7 bases map to TRBD1. Trimming at V came to 0 bases and at J to 7 bases, leaving 9 bases not matched to a gene. CDR3 length equals 16 residues. Germline CDR1 is SGDLS and CDR2 is YYNGEE.